This T cell receptor beta chain was documented in a study of metastatic and nonmetastatic thyroid tumors. Trimming left V 3 bases short and J 2 bases short, with 13 bases between. The length of the CDR3 is 15 residues. Per the germline V gene, CDR1 is SGHAT and CDR2 is FQDESV (reference sequence). No patient had received any treatment before thyroid surgery. MiXCR re-clonotyped the PCR reads for TCRdb. The data show roughly 72,000 clones, with roughly 18% seen just once and around 13% held by the top ten. The TCR originated in a female donor with papillary thyroid cancer or a benign thyroid nodule (not recorded which). Some clones in this sample may be carry-over from other donors' samples. This chain uses TRBV11-1 with TRBJ1-1; D unresolved. The sequencing input was blood. CDR3 in amino acids: CASSFFPTLNTEAFF. CDR3 bases: TGTGCCAGCAGCTTTTTCCCAACCCTTAACACTGAAGCTTTCTTT.